These 13 T cell receptor beta chains originate from one sample sequenced in a study of beta chain features in type 1 diabetes. The authors reverse transcribed all of the isolated RNA, so sequencing captured expressed TCRB transcripts. The data were produced by immunoSEQ multiplex PCR, yet TCRdb's version contains in-frame clones alone and is incomplete. The table includes 860,000 or so clones, 15% to 20% detected once. The sequencing input was naive CD4+ T cells from blood. These receptors originate from a woman under 30 in good health.

This clone was detected a few times. V gene TRBV7-8 combines with J gene TRBJ2-1, with 7 bases lining up with TRBD2. CDR1 SGHVS and CDR2 FQNEAQ come from the germline V gene. The CDR3 spans 16 residues. J lost 4 bases, V lost 5 bases, and 11 bases had no gene match. The DNA for the CDR3 is TGTGCCAGCAGCCCGGGACTATCGGCGGGGTACAATGAGCAGTTCTTC. Amino acids: CASSPGLSAGYNEQFF.

With regard to this clone: The identical CDR3 is also encoded by other nucleotide sequences in the sample. The rearrangement uses TRBV9 and TRBJ2-3; D possibly corresponds to TRBD1 (5 bases). The CDR3 is 14 residues long. The germline gives CDR1 SGDLS, CDR2 YYNGEE. V was clipped by 4 bases and J by 2 bases, with 11 bases between them. The CDR3 loop reads CASSPGLHTDTQYF. The DNA of the CDR3 is TGTGCCAGCAGCCCAGGGCTCCACACAGATACGCAGTATTTT. Looking up the rest from reference TRBV9 and TRBJ2-3 gives the full variable domain: DSGVTQTPKHLITATGQRVTLRCSPRSGDLSVYWYQQSLDQGLQFLIQYYNGEERAKGNILERFSAQQFPDLHSELNLSSLELGDSALYFCASSPGLHTDTQYFGPGTRLTVL.

This clone was seen just once. The genes are TRBV28 and TRBJ2-7; D might be TRBD1 (7 bases). CDR1 and CDR2 from the germline V gene are MDHEN and SYDVKM. Trimming removed 7 bases from V and 6 bases from J, with 13 bases in between. The CDR3 length is 12 residues. The DNA of the CDR3 is TGTGCCAGCACCGGGAGACAGGGCGAGCAGTACTTC. Translated, it gives CASTGRQGEQYF.

The V call is TRBV28, the J call TRBJ1-5; weak D call: TRBD1 (5 bases). The CDR3 extends over 16 amino acids. V lost 5 bases and J lost 0, with 14 bases in between. Germline V gene sequence: CDR1 MDHEN, CDR2 SYDVKM. The CDR3 DNA reads TGTGCCAGCAGTCCCCTCGGGAGGGGTAGCAATCAGCCCCAGCATTTT. Its translation is CASSPLGRGSNQPQHF.

This sequence joins TRBV28 and TRBJ1-2; D not certain. The CDR3 totals 12 residues. CDR1 and CDR2 (germline): MDHEN, SYDVKM. V shed 5 bases and J shed 7 bases, with 11 bases lying between them. CDR3 sequence: CASSVGSFGYTF. The CDR3 nucleotides read TGTGCCAGCAGTGTTGGTTCCTTTGGCTACACCTTC.

This clone has just a few counts. The V gene is TRBV2, the J gene TRBJ2-1, with unresolved D. Trimming took off 4 bases at V and 4 bases at J, with 5 bases between the two ends. The CDR3 length is 12 residues. Germline CDR1 SNHLY, CDR2 FYNNEI. The CDR3 region is CASSVDYNEQFF. CDR3 nucleotide sequence: TGTGCCAGCAGTGTAGATTACAATGAGCAGTTCTTC. Full variable domain (outside the CDR3, taken from reference TRBV2 and TRBJ2-1): EPEVTQTPSHQVTQMGQEVILRCVPISNHLYFYWYRQILGQKVEFLVSFYNNEISEKSEIFDDQFSVERPDGSNFTLKIRSTKLEDSAMYFCASSVDYNEQFFGPGTRLTVL.

This clone came up a few times. The genes are TRBV7-9 and TRBJ1-5; D is unresolved. In germline, CDR1 is SEHNR, CDR2 FQNEAQ (reference sequence). The CDR3 covers 13 residues. Trimming pared 5 bases from V and 2 bases from J, leaving 7 bases between. The DNA of the CDR3 is TGTGCCAGCAGCCCTGAGGGCAATCAGCCCCAGCATTTT. This codes for CASSPEGNQPQHF.

The genes are TRBV20-1 and TRBJ1-1, with D uncertain. Germline V gene lookup returns CDR1 DFQATT and CDR2 SNEGSKA (reference sequence). This CDR3 is built from 11 residues. This chain's CDR3 is CRLTMNTEAFF. CDR3 DNA: TGCAGACTAACAATGAACACTGAAGCTTTCTTT.

The chain combines TRBV19 with TRBJ2-6, with a tentative D call TRBD1 (6 bases). Germline V CDR1 and CDR2: LNHDA, SQIVND (reference sequence). Trimming shortened V by 7 bases and J by 0 bases, and 13 bases separated the two germline ends. There are 16 residues in the CDR3. CDR3 amino acids: CASTNGTSSGANVLTF. In nucleotides, the CDR3 is TGTGCCAGTACAAATGGGACATCCTCTGGGGCCAACGTCCTGACTTTC.

The rearrangement joins TRBV5-6 to TRBJ2-7; possible D gene TRBD1, 6 bases. Germline V gene lookup returns CDR1 SGHDT and CDR2 YYEEEE. V was pared by 2 bases and J by 6 bases, with 15 bases between. This CDR3 contains 14 residues. The CDR3 spells CASSLRGGIGEQYF. CDR3 bases: TGTGCCAGCAGCTTACGAGGGGGAATTGGCGAGCAGTACTTC.

This clone has more than one count but fewer than ten. The chain carries TRBV7-2 and TRBJ2-7, with 8 bases that match TRBD2. The CDR3 consists of 14 residues. CDR1 and CDR2 from the germline V gene are SGHTA and FQGNSA. The V and J ends lost 5 bases and 4 bases, in that order; junction bases with no gene match: 7. DNA for the CDR3: TGTGCCAGCAGCCCCAGCGGGAGCGGTTACGAGCAGTACTTC. Amino acid sequence: CASSPSGSGYEQYF.

In this sample, this clone turned up a few times. The chain has TRBV27 and TRBJ2-7; tentative D call: TRBD2 (5 bases). The CDR3 has 15 residues. V lost 5 bases and J lost 4, with 18 bases in between. CDR1 and CDR2 (germline): MNHEY, SMNVEV (reference sequence). Here the CDR3 reads CASSPKLVSTYEQYF. CDR3 nucleotides: TGTGCCAGCAGTCCCAAACTAGTCTCTACATACGAGCAGTACTTC.

The chain employs TRBV5-4 and TRBJ2-4; possibly TRBD2 for D (5 bases). The germline V gene has CDR1 SGHNT and CDR2 YYREEE (reference sequence). This CDR3 spans 16 amino acids. V shed 0 bases and J shed 1 base, with 11 bases lying between them. CDR3 DNA sequence: TGTGCCAGCAGCTTGGCCAGGCCGGGGGCCAAAAACATTCAGTACTTC. It yields the protein CASSLARPGAKNIQYF.